Listed below are T cell receptor beta chains from one sample, sequenced in a study of blood T cell repertoires in COVID-19. The protocol was immunoSEQ multiplex PCR, while the TCRdb copy is restricted to in-frame clones and leaves out a portion. The sample has roughly 210,000 clones; roughly 87% are singletons. The sample consisted of PBMCs or T cells enriched from blood (not recorded which). These receptors came from a man aged 30 to 39 in a cohort exposed to, infected with or recovered from COVID-19 (not recorded which). Each CDR3 is given with its conserved first and last residue. The D gene is left open where the match is weak. Clone size appears in some rows only: once, few, many, or a class for an expanded clone.

cdr3_nt cdr3_aa j_call d_call v_call cdr3_length clone_size
TGTGCCAGCAGCCAAGAAATAGCGGAGACCCAGTACTTC CASSQEIAETQYF TRBJ2-5 NA TRBV4-2 13 NA
TGTGCCACCTCTTCCTACCGGGACAGCTCCTACAATGAGCAGTTCTTC CATSSYRDSSYNEQFF TRBJ2-1 TRBD1 TRBV28 16 NA
TGTGCCAGCCTCTCCAGGAACACTGAAGCTTTCTTT CASLSRNTEAFF TRBJ1-1 NA TRBV7-9 12 NA
TGTGCCAGCAGTTTATCCGCCCGGACTAGCGAACGCACAGATACGCAGTATTTT CASSLSARTSERTDTQYF TRBJ2-3 TRBD2 TRBV27 18 NA
TGTGCCAGCAGCTTAGCGACCCTGGGACTTACCCGAAACACCATATATTTT CASSLATLGLTRNTIYF TRBJ1-3 NA TRBV7-8 17 NA
TGTGCCAGCAGCGTAGTTCCAGACTATGGCTACACCTTC CASSVVPDYGYTF TRBJ1-2 NA TRBV9 13 NA
TGCGCCAGCAGCCCTGGTAAGACAGGATTTCATGGCTACACCTTC CASSPGKTGFHGYTF TRBJ1-2 NA TRBV4-3 15 NA
TGTGCCAGCAGCTTAGCCAGTAACTATGGCTACACCTTC CASSLASNYGYTF TRBJ1-2 NA TRBV11-2 13 NA
TGCGCCAGCAGCCAAGTCTTTGGGGACAGGGTCGCAGATACGCAGTATTTT CASSQVFGDRVADTQYF TRBJ2-3 TRBD1 TRBV4-1 17 NA
TGTGCCAGCAGCCAAGAGGGGGGGGCGCCGGTATCACCCCTCCACTTT CASSQEGGAPVSPLHF TRBJ1-6 NA TRBV3-1/TRBV3-2 16 NA
TGTGCCAGCAGTGGAGGGACTAGGCTTAACACAGATACGCAGTATTTT CASSGGTRLNTDTQYF TRBJ2-3 TRBD2 TRBV2 16 once
TGCGCCAGCAGCCACGGCTACAAACAGGGGGCACTCTACAATGAGCAGTTCTTC CASSHGYKQGALYNEQFF TRBJ2-1 TRBD1 TRBV4-3 18 NA
TGTGCCACCAGTGATTTTACGGGTATTCACAATGAGCAGTTCTTC CATSDFTGIHNEQFF TRBJ2-1 NA TRBV24-1 15 NA
TGTGCCAGCAGCATCCCGGGACAGGGGATTCAGGAGCAGTACTTC CASSIPGQGIQEQYF TRBJ2-7 TRBD1 TRBV7-9 15 NA
TGTGCCAGCAGTCGAACGGGGGGTATCTATGGCTACACCTTC CASSRTGGIYGYTF TRBJ1-2 NA TRBV27 14 NA
TGTGCCAGCAGTCCCCGGGACATAACTAGGGGCACTGAAGCTTTCTTT CASSPRDITRGTEAFF TRBJ1-1 NA TRBV28 16 NA
TGTGCCAGCAGTTTACTGGGGACTAGCGGGAGGAAGGAGACCCAGTACTTC CASSLLGTSGRKETQYF TRBJ2-5 TRBD2 TRBV28 17 many
TGTGCCAGCAGCTTCGGGAGCTCCTATAATTCACCCCTCCACTTT CASSFGSSYNSPLHF TRBJ1-6 NA TRBV7-9 15 once
TGTGCCAGCAGCCATTACCTTGGGACAGGGGAGGACACAGATACGCAGTATTTT CASSHYLGTGEDTDTQYF TRBJ2-3 TRBD1 TRBV11-3 18 once
TGTGCCAGCAATACTTTAGGGAACCCGGGTGGGAGGATAGCCTACAATGAGCAGTTCTTC CASNTLGNPGGRIAYNEQFF TRBJ2-1 NA TRBV28 20 once
TGTGCCAGCAGCTTAGGGACAGGAGACTATGGCTACACCTTC CASSLGTGDYGYTF TRBJ1-2 TRBD1 TRBV7-9 14 NA
TGTGCCAGCAGTGCCACAGGGGTAGCTAACTATGGCTACACCTTC CASSATGVANYGYTF TRBJ1-2 TRBD1 TRBV28 15 NA
TGTGCCACCAGCAGTCCCCAGGGTGTTGTAGAAAAACTGTTTTTT CATSSPQGVVEKLFF TRBJ1-4 NA TRBV15 15 NA
TGTGCCAGCTCACCGACGCGACAGAGGTACACTGAAGCTTTCTTT CASSPTRQRYTEAFF TRBJ1-1 NA TRBV18 15 once
TGTGCCAGCAGCACTAGCCAAGAGACCCAGTACTTC CASSTSQETQYF TRBJ2-5 NA TRBV9 12 NA
TGTGCCAGCAGCCTAATATCGAACACTGAAGCTTTCTTT CASSLISNTEAFF TRBJ1-1 NA TRBV7-8 13 NA
TGTGCCAGCAGCACCCGGACTAGCCAGTCCGGGGAGCTGTTTTTT CASSTRTSQSGELFF TRBJ2-2 TRBD2 TRBV9 15 NA
TGTGCCAGCAGCTTGCAGGGTTTAAACACTGAAGCTTTCTTT CASSLQGLNTEAFF TRBJ1-1 NA TRBV7-9 14 NA
TGTGCCAGCTCACCAAATCAGGGGGCTGGTAATGAAAAACTGTTTTTT CASSPNQGAGNEKLFF TRBJ1-4 TRBD1 TRBV18 16 NA
TGTGCCAGCCGCATAGCGGGAGCCGGGGAGCTGTTTTTT CASRIAGAGELFF TRBJ2-2 TRBD2 TRBV14 13 NA
TGTGCCAGCAGCTACAATCGCCGTGATTACGAGCAGTACTTC CASSYNRRDYEQYF TRBJ2-7 NA TRBV7-9 14 NA
TGTGCCAGCAGCCAAGATTGGCACGGCGGCGGGGGATCTTCAGATACGCAGTATTTT CASSQDWHGGGGSSDTQYF TRBJ2-3 TRBD2 TRBV3-1/TRBV3-2 19 NA
TGCGCCAGCAGCCAAACTTTGAACACTGAAGCTTTCTTT CASSQTLNTEAFF TRBJ1-1 NA TRBV4-1 13 NA
TGTGCCAGCAGTTTATACGGACAGGGTTCCAGCAATCAGCCCCAGCATTTT CASSLYGQGSSNQPQHF TRBJ1-5 TRBD1 TRBV28 17 NA
TGTGCCAGCAGTTTAATGGGCTTACAGTCCAATCAGCCCCAGCATTTT CASSLMGLQSNQPQHF TRBJ1-5 NA TRBV28 16 NA
TGCGCCAGCAGCCAAGTGTCGTTAAGCTACCCAGATACGCAGTATTTT CASSQVSLSYPDTQYF TRBJ2-3 NA TRBV4-3 16 NA
TGTGCCAGCAGACCCTACTCAGGGAGCAATCAGCCCCAGCATTTT CASRPYSGSNQPQHF TRBJ1-5 NA TRBV28 15 NA
TGTGCCAGCAGTCAATCCGGGGGCTCCATAGCGGGAGGCACGCACTTC CASSQSGGSIAGGTHF TRBJ2-7 TRBD2 TRBV27 16 NA
TGTGCCAGCAGCTACTCCCGGGACAGGGGTCAACGCAATCAGCCCCAGCATTTT CASSYSRDRGQRNQPQHF TRBJ1-5 TRBD1 TRBV7-9 18 once
TGTGCCAGCAGTGAAGCATCCGGGACAGACAATCAGCCCCAGCATTTT CASSEASGTDNQPQHF TRBJ1-5 TRBD1 TRBV2 16 once
TGTGCCAGCAGTTCTGGACAGGGGGCGCGCACTGAAGCTTTCTTT CASSSGQGARTEAFF TRBJ1-1 TRBD1 TRBV6-2/TRBV6-3 15 NA
TGTGCCAGTAGCACCGGTTTTCGGACTCCGGGACAGACTTTCTCCTACGAGCAGTACTTC CASSTGFRTPGQTFSYEQYF TRBJ2-7 TRBD1 TRBV19 20 NA
TGCGCCAGCAGCCCCGACAGGCTCTCCTACGAGCAGTACTTC CASSPDRLSYEQYF TRBJ2-7 NA TRBV5-1 14 NA